The clone carrying this TCR beta chain was seen at least ten times. Its matching antigen is unknown. This sample was included in a study of breast tumors, draining lymph nodes, adjacent tissues. Breast cancer patients provided tissue from their axillary draining lymph nodes. Study-wide results and limits: Compared with lymph nodes, tumors were less diverse; compared with nontumor tissue, more. The lymph node origin of tumor T cells was framed as consistent with a hypothesis, not demonstrated.

TCRdb itself ran the multiplex PCR reads through MiXCR, one entry per CDR3 protein. The table includes under 350,000 distinct CDR3 sequences, 30% detected once. The CDR3 spans 12 residues. Germline V gives CDR1 SNHLY, CDR2 FYNNEI. V lost 4 bases and J lost 7, with 8 bases in between. This sequence joins TRBV2 and TRBJ1-5; no reliable D call. This sequence originates from a female donor with breast cancer. Some clones in this sample may be carry-over from other donors' samples. Specimen: axillary lymph node tissue. The DNA of the CDR3 is TGTGCCAGCAGTGCCCAGGACCAGCCCCAGCATTTT. Translated, it gives CASSAQDQPQHF.